This T cell receptor beta chain was captured by sequencing in a study of CD8+CD57+ T cells in acquired aplastic anemia. Study-wide background: DNA per sorted CD4+ or CD8+ sample ranged 0.2 to 27.4 ug, averaging roughly 3.2 ug.

Genomic DNA provided the template from which TCR beta VDJ and CDR3 profiles were obtained. TCRdb redid the calling of the reads with MiXCR, one entry per CDR3 protein. The table includes tens of thousands of distinct CDR3 sequences, 76% detected once. This clonotype appeared a single time. The ends lost 6 bases at V and 4 bases at J; junction bases unmatched: 1. CDR3 length: 11 amino acids. Germline-derived CDR1 and CDR2 are SQVTM and ANQGSEA. The chain is built from TRBV29-1 and TRBJ1-2, with 8 nucleotides matching TRBD1. This sequence originates from a human donor in good health, serving as a control. Material for sequencing was sorted CD4+, CD8+, or CD8+CD57+ T cells (not recorded which) from PBMCs. CDR3 loop: CSVGQGYGYTF. The CDR3, as DNA: TGCAGCGTAGGACAGGGCTATGGCTACACCTTC. The complete variable domain, with remaining parts taken from reference TRBV29-1 and TRBJ1-2, reads SAVISQKPSRDICQRGTSLTIQCQVDSQVTMMFWYRQQPGQSLTLIATANQGSEATYESGFVIDKFPISRPNLTFSTLTVSNMSPEDSSIYLCSVGQGYGYTFGSGTRLTVV.